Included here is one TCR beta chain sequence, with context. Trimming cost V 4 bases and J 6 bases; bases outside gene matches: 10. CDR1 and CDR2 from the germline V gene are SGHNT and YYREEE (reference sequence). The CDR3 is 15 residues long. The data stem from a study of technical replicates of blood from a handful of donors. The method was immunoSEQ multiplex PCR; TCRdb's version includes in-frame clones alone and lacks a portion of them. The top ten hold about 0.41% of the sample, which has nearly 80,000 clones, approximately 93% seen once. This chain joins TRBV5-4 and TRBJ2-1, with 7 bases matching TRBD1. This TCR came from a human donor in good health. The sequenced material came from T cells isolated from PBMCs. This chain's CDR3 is CASSPPDRVINEQFF. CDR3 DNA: TGTGCCAGCAGCCCCCCTGACAGGGTTATCAATGAGCAGTTCTTC. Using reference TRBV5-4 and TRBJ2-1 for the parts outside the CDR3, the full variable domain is ETGVTQSPTHLIKTRGQQVTLRCSSQSGHNTVSWYQQALGQGPQFIFQYYREEENGRGNFPPRFSGLQFPNYSSELNVNALELDDSALYLCASSPPDRVINEQFFGPGTRLTVL.